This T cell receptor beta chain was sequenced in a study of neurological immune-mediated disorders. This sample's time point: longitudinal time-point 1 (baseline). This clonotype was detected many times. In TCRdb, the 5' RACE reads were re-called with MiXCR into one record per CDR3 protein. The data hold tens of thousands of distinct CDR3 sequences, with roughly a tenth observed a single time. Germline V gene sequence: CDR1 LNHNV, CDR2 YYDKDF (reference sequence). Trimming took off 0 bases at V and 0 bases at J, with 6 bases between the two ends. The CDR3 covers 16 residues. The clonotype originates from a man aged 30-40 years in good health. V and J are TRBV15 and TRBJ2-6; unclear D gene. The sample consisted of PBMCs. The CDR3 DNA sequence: TGTGCCACCAGCAGAGAGACGGACTCTGGGGCCAACGTCCTGACTTTC. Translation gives CATSRETDSGANVLTF.